A selection of T cell receptor beta chains follows, all from one sample in a study of early T cells in non-severe SARS-CoV-2 infection. Each CDR3 protein is one row after TCRdb ran MiXCR on the 5' RACE reads. The data contain under 85,000 distinct CDR3 sequences, 13% to 15% of them singletons. The sequences come from whole blood, collected at baseline. These receptors all come from an adult who was a healthcare worker with PCR-confirmed SARS-CoV-2 infection or an uninfected control (not recorded which). Each CDR3 is given with its conserved first and last residue.

CDR3 protein | V gene | CDR3 length
CAWSEDRALGQYF | TRBV30 | 13
CASSQGAPSGANVLTF | TRBV18 | 16
CASSLDLLARNNEQFF | TRBV27 | 16
CASARETGGPYEQYF | TRBV2 | 15
CASSFYQGQETQYF | TRBV7-8 | 14
CSAPDRGAGGGTDTQYF | TRBV20-1 | 17
CSAPRYPQFPYNEQFF | TRBV20-1 | 16
CASALSQETQYF | TRBV10-1 | 12
CASSRGQASYGYTF | TRBV6-2/TRBV6-3 | 14
CASSWNGVLEQYF | TRBV28 | 13
CASSQGSFYEQYF | TRBV14 | 13
CASSIAVISNEKLFF | TRBV19 | 15
CASAPPAGGNTEAFF | TRBV12-5 | 15
CASSLDGRTSGSNEQFF | TRBV11-3 | 17
CSVDFLANEQFF | TRBV29-1 | 12
CASSSLAGVRDTQYF | TRBV12-3/TRBV12-4 | 15
CASSKSYETGELFF | TRBV2 | 14
CASRRERTEAFF | TRBV28 | 12
CASHLVGSSLATNEKLFF | TRBV12-3/TRBV12-4 | 18
CASSQRASGRNEQFF | TRBV3-1 | 15
CASSLEGGQLAGELFF | TRBV5-1 | 16
CASSPSTTGEYGYTF | TRBV5-1 | 15
CASSLQGGDGYTF | TRBV7-6 | 13
CASSSPRGPGEQYF | TRBV7-8 | 14
CATSDSQGSGDEQYF | TRBV24-1 | 15
CASSLVTSGRDTQYF | TRBV7-9 | 15
CAISQGSDTQYF | TRBV10-3 | 12
CASSYSGGSYGYTF | TRBV6-5 | 14
CASGKGPVYEQYF | TRBV2 | 13